The 22 T cell receptor beta chains reported below all come from one sample, sequenced in a study of T cell clonality in common variable immunodeficiency. Findings of the study overall: Common variable immunodeficiency TCR beta sequences reportedly had fewer deletions and N-nucleotide insertions.

These TCRs are of unknown antigen specificity. The method was immunoSEQ multiplex PCR; TCRdb's version includes in-frame clones alone and lacks a portion of them. The sample is made up of around 25,000 clones, none counted only once. The sequencing input was peripheral blood mononuclear cells. These receptors were taken from a human donor with common variable immunodeficiency.

In the case of this clone: The missing CDR3 end, 3 residues past where the read stops, is filled in from the germline J gene. The chain has TRBV5-1 and TRBJ1-2, with D possibly TRBD1 on 6 matching bases. CDR1 and CDR2 from the germline V gene are SGHRS and YFSETQ. Between the trimmed V and J ends, which lost 0 bases and 5 bases, there was a span of 17 bases. This CDR3 has 16 residues. CDR3 bases read: TGCGCCAGCAGCTTGGGATGGACAGTCGAGTCGTATGGC. Translating it yields CASSLGWTVESYG. The whole CDR3 sequence reads CASSLGWTVESYGYTF.

As concerns this clone: Read coverage stops 3 residues before the CDR3 terminus; the germline J gene supplies the remainder. This chain links TRBV19 with TRBJ1-1, with D unclear. With 4 bases removed from V and 4 bases from J, the gap between germline ends came to 7 bases. Germline V gene lookup returns CDR1 LNHDA and CDR2 SQIVND (reference sequence). CDR3 length equals 12 residues. The CDR3 DNA, read in part, is TGTGCCAGTAGTACTCGTGTCACTGAA. This codes for CASSTRVTE. The entire CDR3 protein reads CASSTRVTEAFF.

Ten or more counts support this clone. With the read ending 3 residues before the CDR3 end, the germline J gene is used to fill in that end. The V gene is TRBV18, the J gene TRBJ1-1, with TRBD1 as a possible D gene (6 bases). This CDR3 is 13 amino acids long. Trimming removed 2 bases at V and 7 bases at J, with 11 bases between. CDR1 KGHSH and CDR2 LQKENI come from the germline V gene. The CDR3 region is CASSPGGLIEAFF. The DNA read from the CDR3 is TGTGCCAGCTCACCAGGGGGCCTGATTGAA. Drawing the rest from reference TRBV18 and TRBJ1-1, the complete variable domain is NAGVMQNPRHLVRRRGQEARLRCSPMKGHSHVYWYRQLPEEGLKFMVYLQKENIIDESGMPKERFSAEFPKEGPSILRIQQVVRGDSAAYFCASSPGGLIEAFFGQGTRLTVV.

This clone was observed at least ten times. The CDR3 end is not reached by the read, which stops 3 residues before it; the germline J gene fills it in. The chain carries TRBV5-1 and TRBJ2-7; 9 nucleotides align to TRBD1. This CDR3 is 15 amino acids long. V trimming: 4 bases; J trimming: 6 bases; junction bases outside the gene matches: 11. CDR1 and CDR2 from the germline V gene are SGHRS and YFSETQ. The CDR3 bases that were read are TGCGCCAGCAGCAGGAACCGGGACAGGGTAAGCGAG. This translates into CASSRNRDRVSE. The full CDR3 protein is CASSRNRDRVSEQYF.

This clone has a count of ten or more. From the germline J gene comes the end of the CDR3, since the read stops 3 residues before it. This chain joins TRBV9 and TRBJ2-1; no clear D. Germline values: CDR1 SGDLS, CDR2 YYNGEE. This CDR3 comprises 15 residues. The V gene lost 0 bases and the J gene lost 5 bases, with 12 bases spanning the gap. CDR3 residues: CASSVEGTPHNEQFF. The CDR3 DNA, read in part, is TGTGCCAGCAGCGTAGAGGGTACCCCCCACAATGAG.

This clone was observed a handful of times. The read falls 3 residues short of the CDR3 end, and the missing part is taken from the germline J gene. The gene calls are TRBV7-8 and TRBJ2-7, with 7 nucleotides matching TRBD1. The CDR3 is 13 amino acids. J was trimmed by 5 bases and V by 7 bases; bases with no gene match: 8. CDR1 is SGHVS and CDR2 is FQNEAQ in the germline V gene. The chain's CDR3 is CASIRQGHNEQYF. Partial CDR3 DNA: TGTGCCAGCATAAGACAGGGTCACAACGAG.

This clone was detected many times. Read data end 3 residues before the CDR3 end; the end is taken from the germline J gene. The chain uses TRBV7-9 and TRBJ2-4; TRBD1 matches at 7 bases. CDR1 is SEHNR, CDR2 FQNEAQ, per germline (reference sequence). The CDR3 sequence is 11 residues long. The sequenced part of the CDR3 DNA is TGTGCCAATCTGATTGGGACAGCT. Translation gives CANLIGTA. The full CDR3 sequence reads CANLIGTAQYF.

This clone appeared a few times. The CDR3 extends 3 residues past the end of the read, so its final part is completed from the germline J gene. This chain uses TRBV7-7 with TRBJ2-2, with D tentatively TRBD2 (5 bases). Germline V lookup: CDR1 SSHAT, CDR2 FNYEAQ (reference sequence). The CDR3 contains 13 residues. The V gene lost 2 bases and the J gene lost 5 bases, with 6 bases spanning the gap. The part of the CDR3 DNA that was read is TGTGCCAGCAGCTTACGGGGTACCGGGGAG. The encoded protein is CASSLRGTGE. The full-length CDR3 reads as CASSLRGTGELFF. Variable domain in full (rest from reference TRBV7-7 and TRBJ2-2): GAGVSQSPRYKVTKRGQDVTLRCDPISSHATLYWYQQALGQGPEFLTYFNYEAQPDKSGLPSDRFSAERPEGSISTLTIQRTEQRDSAMYRCASSLRGTGELFFGEGSRLTVL.

This clone came up many times. The observed sequence ends 3 residues before the CDR3 terminus, with the missing tail filled in from the germline J gene. The J gene is TRBJ2-1, the V gene TRBV11-2; TRBD1 agrees at 7 bases. V lost 2 bases and J lost 3; bases outside the gene matches: 4. Germline lookup yields CDR1 SGHAT and CDR2 FQNNGV. CDR3 size: 15 residues. The CDR3 bases that were read are TGTGCCAGCAGCTTATGGGACAGATTCTACAATGAG. Translated, it gives CASSLWDRFYNE. The whole CDR3 reads CASSLWDRFYNEQFF.

This clone was seen repeatedly, ten times or more. Sequencing ends 3 residues short of the CDR3 end; the germline J gene provides the rest. The V gene is TRBV30, the J gene TRBJ2-1; 9 bases match TRBD2. Trimming cost V 0 bases and J 9 bases; bases outside gene matches: 6. Looked up from germline, CDR1 is GTSNPN and CDR2 is SVGIG (reference sequence). The CDR3 runs to 14 residues. The CDR3 sequence: CAWSVGGGAREQFF. CDR3 DNA, as far as it was read: TGTGCCTGGAGTGTTGGCGGGGGGGCCCGTGAG.

This clone was recorded many times. The read falls 3 residues short of the CDR3 end, and the missing part is taken from the germline J gene. This chain connects TRBV18 to TRBJ2-3; D gene ambiguous. The V end was cut by 8 bases, the J end by 0 bases, with 3 bases between. This CDR3 region has 11 residues. Looked up from germline, CDR1 is KGHSH and CDR2 is LQKENI. The CDR3 bases that were read are TGTGCCAGCCTGAGCACAGATACG. It encodes CASLSTDT. The whole CDR3 region reads CASLSTDTQYF.

Comment on this clone: With the read ending 3 residues before the CDR3 end, the germline J gene is used to fill in that end. This chain uses TRBV6-1 with TRBJ2-7, with D maybe TRBD1 (6 bases). Trimming stripped 1 base from V and 5 bases from J, with 18 bases between. This CDR3 is 16 amino acids long. From germline, CDR1 is MNHNS and CDR2 SASEGT. CDR3 DNA, as far as it was read: TGTGCCAGCAGTGAAGGTGGGACACCCCTCGAACACGAG. The encoded protein is CASSEGGTPLEHE. The full-length CDR3 reads as CASSEGGTPLEHEQYF.

This clone turned up a few times. The sequenced fragment ends 3 residues before the CDR3 boundary, so the rest is inferred from the germline J gene. The V gene is TRBV5-1, the J gene TRBJ2-7; 7 bases map to TRBD2. V gave up 7 bases and J gave up 2 bases; unmatched junction bases: 6. This CDR3 region has 13 residues. Germline V gene lookup returns CDR1 SGHRS and CDR2 YFSETQ. CDR3 protein: CASRLAETYEQYF. The covered CDR3 bases are TGCGCCAGCCGACTAGCAGAGACCTACGAG.

At least ten counts were recorded for this clone. The read ends 3 residues before the CDR3 terminus; that terminus is restored from the germline J gene. The J gene is TRBJ2-2, the V gene TRBV6-2 or TRBV6-3; the match to TRBD2 covers 8 bases. After removal of 7 bases from V and 2 bases from J, the junction contained 9 bases not matched to a gene. The germline gives CDR1 MNHEY, CDR2 SVGEGT. The CDR3 contains 16 residues. The CDR3 loop reads CASIRSGSSNTGELFF. The CDR3 DNA, read in part, is TGTGCCAGCATTAGGAGCGGGAGTTCTAACACCGGGGAG.

This clone appeared many times. The DNA ends 3 residues before the CDR3 does, and the rest of the CDR3 is filled in from the germline J gene. The chain couples TRBV10-3 to TRBJ2-7; D remains ambiguous. The CDR3 covers 15 residues. CDR1 and CDR2 (germline): ENHRY, SYGVKD. V was trimmed by 0 bases and J by 4 bases, leaving 13 bases between them. Incomplete CDR3 DNA: TGTGCCATCAGTGAGTCGCTAGTTTTGTCGTACGAG. Its translation: CAISESLVLSYE. The complete CDR3 sequence is CAISESLVLSYEQYF.

This clone was counted at least ten times. The read finishes 3 residues shy of the CDR3 end, and the germline J gene is used to complete it. The chain carries TRBV19 and TRBJ2-3, with 8 bases lining up with TRBD1. This CDR3 has 17 residues. Losses at the gene ends were 4 bases for V and 6 bases for J; bases not matched to a gene: 15. Germline V CDR1 and CDR2: LNHDA, SQIVND (reference sequence). The CDR3 protein is CASSTPRTGPLQDTQYF. Incomplete CDR3 DNA: TGTGCCAGTAGTACTCCACGGACAGGGCCCTTGCAGGATACG.

This clone was detected many times. From the germline J gene comes the end of the CDR3, since the read stops 3 residues before it. The chain joins TRBV19 to TRBJ1-1, with D unclear. Germline CDR1 is LNHDA and CDR2 is SQIVND (reference sequence). This CDR3 contains 14 residues. V lost 3 bases and J 5 bases, leaving 13 bases between the germline ends. The CDR3 bases that were read are TGTGCCAGTAGTATTCGAACAGTGAGGACTGAA. Translating it yields CASSIRTVRTE. Given in full, the CDR3 is CASSIRTVRTEAFF.

At least ten counts were recorded for this clone. The observed sequence ends 3 residues before the CDR3 terminus, with the missing tail filled in from the germline J gene. This chain connects TRBV5-6 to TRBJ2-5; no reliable D call. Between the trimmed V and J ends, which lost 0 bases and 7 bases, there was a span of 7 bases. Germline values: CDR1 SGHDT, CDR2 YYEEEE. CDR3 length: 12 amino acids. Partial CDR3 DNA: TGTGCCAGCAGCTTGGAGGGTGGGACC. Translating gives CASSLEGGT. The whole CDR3 protein is CASSLEGGTQYF.

In its sample, this clone was seen many times. CDR3 DNA (partial): TGCGCCAGCACCACGGGGGAAACCTACAATGAG. Translation: CASTTGETYNE. The complete CDR3 protein is CASTTGETYNEQFF. This chain uses TRBV5-1 with TRBJ2-1; a weak D match, TRBD2 (6 bases). The read ends 3 residues early relative to the CDR3; the germline J gene fills the gap. Germline V gene data show CDR1 as SGHRS and CDR2 as YFSETQ. V was shortened by 6 bases and J by 2 bases, with 12 bases between the two germline ends. CDR3 length equals 14 residues.

This clone was seen ten or more times. The read halts 3 residues ahead of the CDR3 end, with the missing end drawn from the germline J gene. V is TRBV19 and J is TRBJ2-3, with a possible D match to TRBD1 (6 bases). Deletions cut 3 bases from V and 2 bases from J, with 12 bases between. Germline V CDR1 and CDR2: LNHDA, SQIVND (reference sequence). The CDR3 spans 15 residues. The CDR3 is CASSIQGRFTDTQYF. CDR3 DNA (partial): TGTGCCAGTAGTATCCAGGGGCGTTTCACAGATACG.

This clone was counted at least ten times. The read falls 3 residues short of the CDR3 end, and the missing part is taken from the germline J gene. The gene calls are TRBV19 and TRBJ1-2, with unresolved D. The CDR3 spans 17 residues. Trimming removed 3 bases at V and 3 bases at J, with 20 bases between. CDR1 and CDR2 from the germline V gene are LNHDA and SQIVND (reference sequence). The DNA read from the CDR3 is TGTGCCAGTAGTATTCCCCGCCCAGATCGTCTGGACTATGGC. Encoded protein: CASSIPRPDRLDYG. The full CDR3 sequence reads CASSIPRPDRLDYGYTF.

This clone came up many times. CDR3 sequence reads: CASSLERGAIEQFF. CDR3 DNA, as far as it was read: TGTGCCAGCAGCTTAGAGCGGGGGGCGATTGAG. This chain uses TRBV11-2 with TRBJ2-1, with 8 positions matching TRBD2. Read data end 3 residues before the CDR3 end; the end is taken from the germline J gene. The ends lost 0 bases at V and 9 bases at J; junction bases unmatched: 4. The germline gives CDR1 SGHAT, CDR2 FQNNGV. The CDR3 runs to 14 residues.